The 9 T cell receptor beta chains listed next were all sequenced from one sample in a study of PD-1 blockade in classical Hodgkin lymphoma. Indicated time point: newly diagnosed, previously untreated cHL patient sample. Magnetic negative selection of thawed PBMCs was the method by which CD4+ T cells were purified. The table came from immunoSEQ multiplex PCR; TCRdb's copy has only in-frame clones and leaves some out. The table has 20,000 to 30,000 clones, roughly 89% seen once. Sequencing input: CD4+ T cells from blood. The receptors were sampled from a human donor with classical Hodgkin lymphoma.

The J gene is TRBJ2-5, the V gene TRBV7-2; D is possibly TRBD1 or TRBD2 (6 bases each). V was clipped by 4 bases and J by 3 bases, with 18 bases between them. The germline gives CDR1 SGHTA, CDR2 FQGNSA. The CDR3 is 16 amino acids. The CDR3 here is CASSWALGGGEETQYF. For the CDR3, the DNA is TGTGCCAGCAGCTGGGCATTGGGGGGCGGAGAAGAGACCCAGTACTTC.

The V gene is TRBV6-5, the J gene TRBJ1-2; D might be TRBD1 (5 bases). Germline CDR1 and CDR2: MNHEY and SVGAGI. Trimming shortened V by 6 bases and J by 7 bases, and 12 bases separated the two germline ends. CDR3 length: 12 amino acids. The CDR3 is CASSPGGAGYTF. Written as DNA, the CDR3 is TGTGCCAGCAGCCCAGGAGGGGCTGGCTACACCTTC.

The genes are TRBV29-1 and TRBJ1-1; D not resolved. The CDR3 is made up of 13 amino acids. In germline, CDR1 is SQVTM, CDR2 ANQGSEA. The V end was cut by 6 bases, the J end by 4 bases, with 15 bases between. Here the CDR3 reads CSVETRRATEAFF. CDR3 in DNA: TGCAGCGTCGAGACCAGGAGAGCCACTGAAGCTTTCTTT.

The V call is TRBV4-1, the J call TRBJ1-5; D uncertain. Trimming pared 3 bases from V and 2 bases from J, leaving 14 bases between. Germline assignment: CDR1 MGHRA and CDR2 YSYEKL. The CDR3 runs 16 residues. The CDR3 protein is CASSHTIRGGNQPQHF. Here the CDR3 DNA reads TGCGCCAGCAGCCATACCATCCGCGGGGGCAATCAGCCCCAGCATTTT.

The chain recombines TRBV4-3 with TRBJ1-2; the D is unclear. Germline V gene data show CDR1 as LGHNA and CDR2 as YSLEER. Trimming pared 1 base from V and 8 bases from J, leaving 20 bases between. The CDR3 totals 16 residues. In DNA, the CDR3 is TGCGCCAGCAGCCAAGTGGGAAGCCCGCGCCGGGGAGGCTACACCTTC. It codes for CASSQVGSPRRGGYTF.

V usage is TRBV7-2 and J usage is TRBJ2-7; unclear D gene. The germline V gene has CDR1 SGHTA and CDR2 FQGNSA. Trimming pared 0 bases from V and 2 bases from J, leaving 17 bases between. The CDR3 has 17 residues. CDR3 in DNA: TGTGCCAGCAGCTTAGCGCTCGGGCCCCTTTCCCCCTACGAGCAGTACTTC. Translated: CASSLALGPLSPYEQYF. The variable domain in full, with the rest retrieved from reference TRBV7-2 and TRBJ2-7, is GAGVSQSPSNKVTEKGKDVELRCDPISGHTALYWYRQSLGQGLEFLIYFQGNSAPDKSGLPSDRFSAERTGGSVSTLTIQRTQQEDSAVYLCASSLALGPLSPYEQYFGPGTRLTVT.

The rearrangement joins TRBV6-1 to TRBJ1-2; perhaps TRBD1 as D (6 bases). V lost 4 bases and J lost 9, with 18 bases in between. The CDR3 consists of 14 residues. Germline CDR1 MNHNS, CDR2 SASEGT. The CDR3 DNA reads as TGTGCCAGCAGTGGAGCCCGGGACACCTTTAGCTACACCTTC. Translation gives CASSGARDTFSYTF.

V and J are TRBV6-1 and TRBJ2-3; tentative D call: TRBD1 (5 bases). In germline, CDR1 is MNHNS, CDR2 SASEGT. Between the trimmed V and J ends, which lost 10 bases and 1 base, there was a span of 9 bases. This CDR3 comprises 12 residues. The CDR3, as DNA: TGTGCCACAGGGCGGCGCACAGATACGCAGTATTTT. The encoded protein is CATGRRTDTQYF.

The V and J genes are TRBV7-6 and TRBJ2-7, with D possibly being TRBD1 or TRBD2 (5 bases each). The CDR3 length is 16 residues. Deletions cut 2 bases from V and 5 bases from J, with 19 bases between. Germline V gives CDR1 SGHVS, CDR2 FNYEAQ. CDR3 amino acids: CASSLFSQGPGNEQYF. The CDR3 region has the DNA TGTGCCAGCAGCTTATTTTCCCAGGGACCGGGGAACGAGCAGTACTTC.